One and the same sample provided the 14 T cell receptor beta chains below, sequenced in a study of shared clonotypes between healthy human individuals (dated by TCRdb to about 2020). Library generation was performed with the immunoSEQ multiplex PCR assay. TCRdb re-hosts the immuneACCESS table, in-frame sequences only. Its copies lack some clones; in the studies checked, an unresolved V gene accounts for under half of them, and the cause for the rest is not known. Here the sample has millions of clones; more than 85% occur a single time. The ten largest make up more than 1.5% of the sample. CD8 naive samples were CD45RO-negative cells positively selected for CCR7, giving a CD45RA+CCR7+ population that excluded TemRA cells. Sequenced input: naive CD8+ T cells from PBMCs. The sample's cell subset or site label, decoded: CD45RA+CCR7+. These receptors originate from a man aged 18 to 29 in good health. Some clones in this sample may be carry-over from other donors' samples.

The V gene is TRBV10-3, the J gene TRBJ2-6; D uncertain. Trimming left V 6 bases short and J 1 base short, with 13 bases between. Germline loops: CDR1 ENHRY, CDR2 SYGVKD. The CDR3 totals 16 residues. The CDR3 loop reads CAISLTSVSGANVLTF. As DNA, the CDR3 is TGTGCCATCAGCCTAACGTCGGTGTCTGGGGCCAACGTCCTGACTTTC.

CDR3 sequence (DNA): TGTGCCAGCAGGGAGAGGGGGCAGGACACCGGGGAGCTGTTTTTT. Amino acid sequence: CASRERGQDTGELFF. The V call is TRBV6-1, the J call TRBJ2-2; 7 bases match TRBD1. Germline assignment: CDR1 MNHNS and CDR2 SASEGT. The CDR3 sequence is 15 residues long. V trimming: 6 bases; J trimming: 3 bases; junction bases outside the gene matches: 7.

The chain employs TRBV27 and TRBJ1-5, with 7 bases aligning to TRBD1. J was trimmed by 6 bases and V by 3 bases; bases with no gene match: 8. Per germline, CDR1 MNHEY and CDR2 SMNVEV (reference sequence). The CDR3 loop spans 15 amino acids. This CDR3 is CASSFGGGAGQPQHF. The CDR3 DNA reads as TGTGCCAGCAGTTTCGGAGGGGGCGCGGGTCAGCCCCAGCATTTT.

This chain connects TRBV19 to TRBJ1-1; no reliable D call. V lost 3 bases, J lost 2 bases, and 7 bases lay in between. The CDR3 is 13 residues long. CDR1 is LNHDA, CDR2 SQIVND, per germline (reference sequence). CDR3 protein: CASSIMTNTEAFF. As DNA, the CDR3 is TGTGCCAGTAGTATTATGACAAACACTGAAGCTTTCTTT.

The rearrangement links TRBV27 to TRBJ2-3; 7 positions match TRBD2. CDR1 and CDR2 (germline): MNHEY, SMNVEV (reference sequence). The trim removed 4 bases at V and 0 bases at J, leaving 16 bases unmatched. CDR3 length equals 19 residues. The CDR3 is CASSSQTRWAGASTDTQYF. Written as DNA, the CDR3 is TGTGCCAGCAGTTCCCAGACTCGTTGGGCGGGAGCTAGCACAGATACGCAGTATTTT.

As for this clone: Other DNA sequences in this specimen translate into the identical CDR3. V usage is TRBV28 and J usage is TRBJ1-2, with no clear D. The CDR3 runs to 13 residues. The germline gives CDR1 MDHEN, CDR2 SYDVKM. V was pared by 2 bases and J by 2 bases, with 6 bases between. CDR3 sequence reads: CASSLDGNYGYTF. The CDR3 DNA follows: TGTGCCAGCAGTTTAGACGGAAACTATGGCTACACCTTC.

CDR3 bases: TGTGGGTCTTCCTTATTCTCTGGAAACACCATATATTTT. It specifies CGSSLFSGNTIYF. The J gene is TRBJ1-3, the V gene TRBV28; the D is unclear. This CDR3 spans 13 amino acids. Germline loops: CDR1 MDHEN, CDR2 SYDVKM.

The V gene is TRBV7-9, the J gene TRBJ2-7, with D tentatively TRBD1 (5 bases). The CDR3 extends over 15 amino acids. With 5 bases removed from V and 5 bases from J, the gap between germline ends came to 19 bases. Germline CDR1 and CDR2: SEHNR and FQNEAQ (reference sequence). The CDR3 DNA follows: TGTGCCAGCAGCCCCTACCCCCAGGGTGGCGACGAGCAGTACTTC. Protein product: CASSPYPQGGDEQYF.

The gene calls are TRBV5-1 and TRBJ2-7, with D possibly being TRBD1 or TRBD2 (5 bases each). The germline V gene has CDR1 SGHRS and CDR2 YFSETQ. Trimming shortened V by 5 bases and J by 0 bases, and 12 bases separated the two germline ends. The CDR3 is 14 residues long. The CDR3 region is CASRDGGFSYEQYF. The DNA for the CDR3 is TGCGCCAGCAGGGATGGGGGTTTCTCCTACGAGCAGTACTTC.

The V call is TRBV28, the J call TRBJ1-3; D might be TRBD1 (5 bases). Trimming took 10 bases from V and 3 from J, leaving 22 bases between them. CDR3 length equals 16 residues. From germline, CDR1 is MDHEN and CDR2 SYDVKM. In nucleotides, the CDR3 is TGTGCCACCTCACCCCTACACAGGACGGGTGGAAACACCATATATTTT. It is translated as CATSPLHRTGGNTIYF.

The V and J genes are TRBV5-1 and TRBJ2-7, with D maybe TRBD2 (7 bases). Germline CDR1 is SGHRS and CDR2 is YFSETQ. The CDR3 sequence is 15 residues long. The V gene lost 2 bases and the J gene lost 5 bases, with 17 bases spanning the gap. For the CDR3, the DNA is TGCGCCAGCAGCTTAAACAGGGTAGGGGGGGACGAGCAGTACTTC. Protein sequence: CASSLNRVGGDEQYF.

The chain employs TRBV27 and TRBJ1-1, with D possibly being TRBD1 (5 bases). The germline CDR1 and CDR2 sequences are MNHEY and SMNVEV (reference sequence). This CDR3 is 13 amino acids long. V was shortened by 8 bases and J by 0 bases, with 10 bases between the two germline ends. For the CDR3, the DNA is TGTGCCAGCGGGGCTATATTGAACACTGAAGCTTTCTTT. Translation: CASGAILNTEAFF.

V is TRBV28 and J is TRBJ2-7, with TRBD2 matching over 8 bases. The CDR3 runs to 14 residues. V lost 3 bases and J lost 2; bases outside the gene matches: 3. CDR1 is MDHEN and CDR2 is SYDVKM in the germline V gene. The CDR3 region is CASSFAGGAYEQYF. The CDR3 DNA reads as TGTGCCAGCAGTTTCGCGGGAGGAGCCTACGAGCAGTACTTC.

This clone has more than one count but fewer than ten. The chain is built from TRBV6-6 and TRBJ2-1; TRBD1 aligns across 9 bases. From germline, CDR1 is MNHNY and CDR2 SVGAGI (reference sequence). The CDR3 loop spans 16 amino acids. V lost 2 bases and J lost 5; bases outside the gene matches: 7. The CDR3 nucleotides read TGTGCCAGCAGTTACCAGGACAGGGGCGGACACAATGAGCAGTTCTTC. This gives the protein CASSYQDRGGHNEQFF.